Here is one T cell receptor beta chain with its context. Different DNA sequences within this sample yield the same CDR3. Generated by immunoSEQ multiplex PCR, the TCRdb table keeps only in-frame clones and is missing some. The sample includes some 2,000,000 clones, 95% seen only once; the top ten take less than 0.15%. This CDR3 is 15 amino acids long. Trimming stripped 4 bases from V and 1 base from J, with 12 bases between. Germline CDR1 is MDHEN and CDR2 is SYDVKM. This specimen comes from a study of shared clonotypes between healthy human individuals. The sequence derives from a man aged 18 to 30 in good health. The chain combines TRBV28 with TRBJ2-3; D gene ambiguous. Material: naive CD4+ T cells sorted from blood. The subset is: CD45RA+ positively selected. For the CDR3, the DNA is TGTGCCAGCAGTTCACCCCCCTCGGGCACAGATACGCAGTATTTT. Amino acid sequence: CASSSPPSGTDTQYF.